This TCR beta chain was identified in a study of blood T cell repertoires in COVID-19. Background on the study: COVID-19 samples, acute and convalescent, were from the United States, Italy and Spain.

Sequencing used immunoSEQ multiplex PCR; TCRdb keeps in-frame clones, though not all of them. The sample holds about 180,000 clones, around nine tenths seen once. Germline CDR1 and CDR2: SGHNT and YYREEE (reference sequence). This CDR3 comprises 16 residues. With 1 base clipped from V and 5 bases from J, the junction kept 9 bases outside the gene matches. The sequencing sample was made of peripheral blood. The TCR comes from a woman between 65 and 79 years old with COVID-19, enrolled during active disease. The chain links TRBV5-4 to TRBJ2-7, with 10 bases fitting TRBD2. The CDR3 loop reads CASSLLTSGDQDEQYF. In nucleotides, the CDR3 is TGTGCCAGCAGCTTGCTAACTAGCGGGGATCAGGACGAGCAGTACTTC. Full variable domain (missing parts from reference TRBV5-4 and TRBJ2-7): ETGVTQSPTHLIKTRGQQVTLRCSSQSGHNTVSWYQQALGQGPQFIFQYYREEENGRGNFPPRFSGLQFPNYSSELNVNALELDDSALYLCASSLLTSGDQDEQYFGPGTRLTVT.